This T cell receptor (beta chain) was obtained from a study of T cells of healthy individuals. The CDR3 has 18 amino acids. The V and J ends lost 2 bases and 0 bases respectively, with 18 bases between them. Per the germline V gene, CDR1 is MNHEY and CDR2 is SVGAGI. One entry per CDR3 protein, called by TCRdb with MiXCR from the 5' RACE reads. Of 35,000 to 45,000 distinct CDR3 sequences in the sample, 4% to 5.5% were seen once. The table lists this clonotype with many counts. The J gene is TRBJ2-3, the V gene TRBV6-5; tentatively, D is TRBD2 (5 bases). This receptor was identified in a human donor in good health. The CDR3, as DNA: TGTGCCAGCAGTTACCGGGTGCTGGGCGGGTCTAGCACAGATACGCAGTATTTT. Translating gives CASSYRVLGGSSTDTQYF.